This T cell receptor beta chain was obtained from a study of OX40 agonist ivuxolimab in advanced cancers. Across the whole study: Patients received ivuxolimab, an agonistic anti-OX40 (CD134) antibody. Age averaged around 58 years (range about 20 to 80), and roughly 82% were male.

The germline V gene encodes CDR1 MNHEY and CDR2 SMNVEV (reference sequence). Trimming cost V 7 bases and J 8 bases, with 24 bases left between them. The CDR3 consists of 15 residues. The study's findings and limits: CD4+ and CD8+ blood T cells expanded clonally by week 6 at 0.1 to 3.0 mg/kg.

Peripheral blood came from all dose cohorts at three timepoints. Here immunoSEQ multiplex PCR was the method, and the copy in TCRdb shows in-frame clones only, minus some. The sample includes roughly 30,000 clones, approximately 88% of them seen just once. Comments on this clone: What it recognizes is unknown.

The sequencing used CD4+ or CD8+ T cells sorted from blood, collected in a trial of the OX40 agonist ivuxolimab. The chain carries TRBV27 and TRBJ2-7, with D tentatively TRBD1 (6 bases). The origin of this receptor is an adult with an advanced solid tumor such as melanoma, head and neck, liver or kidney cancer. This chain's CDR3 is CASTETGTLASQQYF. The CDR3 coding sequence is TGTGCCAGCACTGAAACCGGGACATTGGCCTCGCAGCAGTACTTC.